This TCR beta chain was captured by sequencing in a study of T cell responses to AZD1222 COVID-19 vaccine. Broader study findings: The span of vaccine-associated CD4 TCRs extended across spike, with dominance at 160-218 and 743-854. Donors skewed white British and female; clonal diversity was possibly underestimated.

With respect to this clone: What it binds is unknown.

Assay: immunoSEQ multiplex PCR; the TCRdb copy retains only in-frame clones and omits some. The sample includes 130,000 to 150,000 clones, approximately 90% of them seen just once. The source material was peripheral blood, sampled on day 0 of AZD1222 vaccination. The source is an adult in good health.

The CDR3, as DNA: TGTGCCAGCAGCTTCAGGGACCGGCGAGGAACTGAAGCTTTCTTT. This codes for CASSFRDRRGTEAFF. The chain carries TRBV7-9 and TRBJ1-1, with D possibly being TRBD1 (5 bases). Germline lookup yields CDR1 SEHNR and CDR2 FQNEAQ (reference sequence). V was pared by 3 bases and J by 5 bases, with 16 bases between. CDR3 size: 15 residues.